A selection of T cell receptor beta chains follows, all from one sample in a study of blood T cell repertoires in COVID-19. Libraries were prepared by immunoSEQ multiplex PCR; TCRdb keeps only in-frame clonotypes and omits some of them. The sample carries 200,000 to 250,000 clones, around 82% recorded once. Input material: peripheral blood. These TCRs come from a woman at least 80 years old with acute or convalescent COVID-19. Each CDR3 is given with its conserved first and last residue. Fields, in order: clone size, D gene, J gene, V gene, CDR3 length, CDR3 protein, CDR3 DNA. The D gene is left open where the match is weak. Rows may omit the clone size; those that give it use once, few, many or a size class.

abundance: -; d_gene: -; j_gene: TRBJ2-7; v_gene: TRBV5-1; len: 14; CDR3aa: CASSTDSGNYEQYF; CDR3nt: TGCGCCAGCAGCACGGACAGCGGAAACTACGAGCAGTACTTC
abundance: -; d_gene: TRBD1; j_gene: TRBJ1-6; v_gene: TRBV18; len: 15; CDR3aa: CASSPNRDSNSPLHF; CDR3nt: TGTGCCAGCTCACCAAACCGGGACAGTAATTCACCCCTCCACTTT
abundance: -; d_gene: TRBD1; j_gene: TRBJ2-7; v_gene: TRBV19; len: 15; CDR3aa: CASSLGQGMAYEQYF; CDR3nt: TGTGCCAGTAGTCTGGGACAGGGGATGGCCTACGAGCAGTACTTC
abundance: -; d_gene: TRBD2; j_gene: TRBJ2-1; v_gene: TRBV3-1/TRBV3-2; len: 16; CDR3aa: CASSQAQRGGKREQFF; CDR3nt: TGTGCCAGCAGCCAGGCACAGCGGGGGGGCAAACGGGAGCAGTTCTTC
abundance: -; d_gene: -; j_gene: TRBJ2-7; v_gene: TRBV5-1; len: 14; CDR3aa: CASSLGQATYEQYF; CDR3nt: TGCGCCAGCAGCTTGGGGCAGGCCACCTACGAGCAGTACTTC
abundance: -; d_gene: TRBD1; j_gene: TRBJ1-6; v_gene: TRBV10-3; len: 14; CDR3aa: CAISLGTENSPLHF; CDR3nt: TGTGCCATCAGTCTCGGGACAGAGAATTCACCCCTCCACTTT
abundance: -; d_gene: -; j_gene: TRBJ1-1; v_gene: TRBV6-5; len: 15; CDR3aa: CATSLNQGMNTEAFF; CDR3nt: TGTGCCACTTCCCTTAACCAGGGGATGAACACTGAAGCTTTCTTT
abundance: -; d_gene: TRBD1; j_gene: TRBJ2-2; v_gene: TRBV28; len: 17; CDR3aa: CASSFYRTGGAGGELFF; CDR3nt: TGTGCCAGCAGTTTTTATCGGACAGGGGGCGCGGGCGGGGAGCTGTTTTTT
abundance: -; d_gene: TRBD1; j_gene: TRBJ1-1; v_gene: TRBV6-1; len: 14; CDR3aa: CASSEAAGGTEAFF; CDR3nt: TGTGCCAGCAGTGAAGCGGCAGGGGGCACTGAAGCTTTCTTT
abundance: -; d_gene: -; j_gene: TRBJ1-4; v_gene: TRBV30; len: 14; CDR3aa: CAWSAGGCGEKLFF; CDR3nt: TGTGCCTGGAGTGCCGGGGGGTGCGGTGAAAAACTGTTTTTT
abundance: -; d_gene: -; j_gene: TRBJ1-5; v_gene: TRBV6-6; len: 13; CDR3aa: CASGGGYNQPQHF; CDR3nt: TGTGCCAGCGGTGGCGGGTACAATCAGCCCCAGCATTTT
abundance: -; d_gene: TRBD2; j_gene: TRBJ2-3; v_gene: TRBV4-1; len: 16; CDR3aa: CASSRGAGGITDTQYF; CDR3nt: TGCGCCAGCAGCCGGGGAGCGGGAGGGATCACAGATACGCAGTATTTT
abundance: -; d_gene: TRBD2; j_gene: TRBJ2-1; v_gene: TRBV5-1; len: 16; CDR3aa: CASSPFTGGGANEQFF; CDR3nt: TGCGCCAGCAGCCCCTTCACGGGCGGGGGGGCCAATGAGCAGTTCTTC
abundance: few; d_gene: -; j_gene: TRBJ1-1; v_gene: TRBV2; len: 13; CDR3aa: CASRQGLNTEAFF; CDR3nt: TGTGCCAGCAGGCAGGGGCTGAACACTGAAGCTTTCTTT
abundance: -; d_gene: -; j_gene: TRBJ1-2; v_gene: TRBV5-1; len: 13; CDR3aa: CASSFDSGYGYTF; CDR3nt: TGCGCCAGCAGCTTTGACAGTGGCTATGGCTACACCTTC
abundance: -; d_gene: -; j_gene: TRBJ2-1; v_gene: TRBV19; len: 15; CDR3aa: CASSIARTVSNEQFF; CDR3nt: TGTGCCAGTAGTATAGCCCGGACAGTGAGCAATGAGCAGTTCTTC
abundance: -; d_gene: TRBD2; j_gene: TRBJ2-1; v_gene: TRBV9; len: 15; CDR3aa: CASSVVGGWMGEQFF; CDR3nt: TGTGCCAGCAGCGTAGTCGGGGGGTGGATGGGTGAGCAGTTCTTC
abundance: -; d_gene: TRBD1; j_gene: TRBJ2-7; v_gene: TRBV28; len: 13; CDR3aa: CASKTGTDYEQYF; CDR3nt: TGTGCCAGCAAGACCGGGACAGACTACGAGCAGTACTTC
abundance: -; d_gene: -; j_gene: TRBJ1-4; v_gene: TRBV19; len: 13; CDR3aa: CASSIGPVEKLFF; CDR3nt: TGTGCCAGTAGTATTGGGCCGGTTGAAAAACTGTTTTTT
abundance: once; d_gene: -; j_gene: TRBJ2-7; v_gene: TRBV19; len: 14; CDR3aa: CASSQGGRAYEQYF; CDR3nt: TGTGCCAGTAGTCAGGGGGGAAGGGCCTACGAGCAGTACTTC
abundance: -; d_gene: TRBD2; j_gene: TRBJ2-3; v_gene: TRBV15; len: 16; CDR3aa: CATSRGDSGGKDTQYF; CDR3nt: TGTGCCACCAGCAGAGGTGATAGCGGGGGAAAAGATACGCAGTATTTT
abundance: -; d_gene: -; j_gene: TRBJ1-2; v_gene: TRBV7-9; len: 14; CDR3aa: CASSLVVQGGGYTF; CDR3nt: TGTGCCAGCAGCTTAGTCGTACAGGGCGGAGGCTACACCTTC
abundance: -; d_gene: -; j_gene: TRBJ1-1; v_gene: TRBV18; len: 15; CDR3aa: CASSPPGVARESAFF; CDR3nt: TGTGCCAGCTCACCTCCGGGGGTGGCGAGAGAATCGGCTTTCTTT
abundance: -; d_gene: -; j_gene: TRBJ1-2; v_gene: TRBV7-8; len: 14; CDR3aa: CASSSRQGSGGYTF; CDR3nt: TGTGCCAGCAGCTCTCGGCAGGGATCGGGTGGCTACACCTTC
abundance: -; d_gene: TRBD1; j_gene: TRBJ1-5; v_gene: TRBV6-5; len: 14; CDR3aa: CASLPDRETQPQHF; CDR3nt: TGTGCCAGCCTTCCGGACAGGGAGACTCAGCCCCAGCATTTT